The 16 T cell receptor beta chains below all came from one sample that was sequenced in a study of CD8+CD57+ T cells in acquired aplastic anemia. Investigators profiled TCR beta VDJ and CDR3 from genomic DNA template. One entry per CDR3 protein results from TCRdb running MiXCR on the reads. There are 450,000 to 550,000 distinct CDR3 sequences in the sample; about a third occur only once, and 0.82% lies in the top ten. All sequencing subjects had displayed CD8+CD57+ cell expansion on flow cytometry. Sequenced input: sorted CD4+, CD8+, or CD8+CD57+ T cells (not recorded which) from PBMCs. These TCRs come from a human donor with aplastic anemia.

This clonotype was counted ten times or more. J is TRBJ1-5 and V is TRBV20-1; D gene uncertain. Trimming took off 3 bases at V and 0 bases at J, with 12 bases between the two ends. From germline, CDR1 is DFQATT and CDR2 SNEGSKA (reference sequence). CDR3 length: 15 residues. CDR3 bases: TGCAGTGCTAGTACGGAGGCGTCTAGCAATCAGCCCCAGCATTTT. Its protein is CSASTEASSNQPQHF.

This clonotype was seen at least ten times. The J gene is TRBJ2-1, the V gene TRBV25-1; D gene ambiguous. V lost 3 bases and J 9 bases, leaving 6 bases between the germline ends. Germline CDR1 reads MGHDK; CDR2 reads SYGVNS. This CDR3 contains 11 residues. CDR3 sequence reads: CASSEDGEQFF. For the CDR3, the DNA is TGTGCCAGCAGTGAGGACGGTGAGCAGTTCTTC.

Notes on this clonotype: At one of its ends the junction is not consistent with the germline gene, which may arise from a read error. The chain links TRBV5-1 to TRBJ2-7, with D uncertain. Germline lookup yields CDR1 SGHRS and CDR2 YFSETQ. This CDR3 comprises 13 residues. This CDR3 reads CAGSLVSASEQYF. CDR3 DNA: TGCGCCGGCAGCTTGGTTTCAGCCTCTGAGCAGTACTTC.

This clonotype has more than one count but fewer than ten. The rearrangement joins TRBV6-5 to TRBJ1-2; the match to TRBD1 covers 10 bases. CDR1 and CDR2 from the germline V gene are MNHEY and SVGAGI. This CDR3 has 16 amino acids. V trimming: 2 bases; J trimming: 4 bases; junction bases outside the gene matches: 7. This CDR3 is CASSYTPGQGFYGYTF. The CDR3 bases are TGTGCCAGCAGTTACACACCGGGACAGGGGTTCTATGGCTACACCTTC.

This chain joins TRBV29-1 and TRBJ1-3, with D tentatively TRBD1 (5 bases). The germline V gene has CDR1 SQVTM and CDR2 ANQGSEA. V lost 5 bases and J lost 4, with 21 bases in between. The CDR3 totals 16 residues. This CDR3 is CSVHWFDRGLGNTIYF. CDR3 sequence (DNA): TGCAGCGTTCATTGGTTCGACAGAGGATTGGGAAACACCATATATTTT.

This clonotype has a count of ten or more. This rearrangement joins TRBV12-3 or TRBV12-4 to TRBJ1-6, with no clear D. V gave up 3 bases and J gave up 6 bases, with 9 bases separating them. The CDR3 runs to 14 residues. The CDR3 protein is CASSFTGSNSPLHF. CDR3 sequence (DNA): TGTGCCAGCAGTTTTACGGGGTCTAATTCACCCCTCCACTTT.

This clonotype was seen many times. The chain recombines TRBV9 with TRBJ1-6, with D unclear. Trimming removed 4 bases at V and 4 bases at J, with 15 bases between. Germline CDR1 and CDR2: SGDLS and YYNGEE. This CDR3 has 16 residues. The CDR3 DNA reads TGTGCCAGCAGCCCAAGCGGGCCGGCGTATAATTCACCCCTCCACTTT. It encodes CASSPSGPAYNSPLHF.

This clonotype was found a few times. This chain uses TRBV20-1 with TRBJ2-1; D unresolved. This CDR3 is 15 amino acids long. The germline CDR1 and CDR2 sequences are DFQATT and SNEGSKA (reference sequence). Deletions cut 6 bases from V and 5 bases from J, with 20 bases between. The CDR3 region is CSARPPQPRNNEQFF. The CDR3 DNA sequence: TGCAGTGCCCGACCCCCACAGCCCAGGAACAATGAGCAGTTCTTC.

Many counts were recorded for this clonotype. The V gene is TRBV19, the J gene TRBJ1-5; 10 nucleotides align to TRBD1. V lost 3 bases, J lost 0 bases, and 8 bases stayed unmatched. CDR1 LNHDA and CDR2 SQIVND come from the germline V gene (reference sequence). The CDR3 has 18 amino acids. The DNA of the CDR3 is TGTGCCAGTAGTATTGTCTCGGGACAGGGGCCTAGCAATCAGCCCCAGCATTTT. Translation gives CASSIVSGQGPSNQPQHF.

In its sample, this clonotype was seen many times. The CDR3 region has the DNA TGTGCCAGCAGCTTAGCGGGGCGGATCTATGGCTACACCTTC. It yields the protein CASSLAGRIYGYTF. This chain uses TRBV7-8 with TRBJ1-2; D is perhaps TRBD1 (5 bases). V was trimmed by 0 bases and J by 4 bases, leaving 9 bases between them. The CDR3 extends over 14 amino acids. The germline V gene has CDR1 SGHVS and CDR2 FQNEAQ.

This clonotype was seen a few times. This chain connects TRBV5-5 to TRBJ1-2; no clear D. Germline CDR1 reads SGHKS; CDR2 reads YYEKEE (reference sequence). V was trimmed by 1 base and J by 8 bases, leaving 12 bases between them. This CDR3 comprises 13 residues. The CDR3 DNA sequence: TGTGCCAGCAGCTTGACCCCCGGTTGGGGCTACACCTTC. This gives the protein CASSLTPGWGYTF.

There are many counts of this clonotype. Here the CDR3 reads CAISRGDGYEQYF. In DNA, the CDR3 is TGTGCCATCAGTAGGGGGGACGGCTACGAGCAGTACTTC. The gene calls are TRBV10-3 and TRBJ2-7; the D gene could be TRBD1 or TRBD2 (6 bases each). Trimming took off 5 bases at V and 3 bases at J, with 11 bases between the two ends. This CDR3 has 13 amino acids. The V gene's germline CDR1 is ENHRY and CDR2 SYGVKD.

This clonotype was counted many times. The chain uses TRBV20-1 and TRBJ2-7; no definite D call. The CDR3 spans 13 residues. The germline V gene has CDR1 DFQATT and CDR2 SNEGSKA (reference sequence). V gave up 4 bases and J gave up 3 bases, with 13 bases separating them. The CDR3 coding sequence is TGCAGTGCTACGGTAGCAGCGAACTACGAGCAGTACTTC. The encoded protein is CSATVAANYEQYF.

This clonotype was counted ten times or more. The CDR3 spells CAISDLGSGANVLTF. CDR3 DNA sequence: TGTGCCATCAGTGACCTGGGTTCTGGGGCCAACGTCCTGACTTTC. V gene TRBV10-3 combines with J gene TRBJ2-6; D gene unclear. Germline-derived CDR1 and CDR2 are ENHRY and SYGVKD. The CDR3 is made up of 15 amino acids. V shed 3 bases and J shed 1 base, with 7 bases lying between them.

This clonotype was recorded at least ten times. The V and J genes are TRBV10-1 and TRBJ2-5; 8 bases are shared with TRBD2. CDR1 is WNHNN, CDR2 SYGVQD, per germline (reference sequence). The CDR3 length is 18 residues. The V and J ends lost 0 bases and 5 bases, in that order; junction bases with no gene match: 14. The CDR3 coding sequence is TGCGCCAGCAGTGAGTCGAGCTCTGGACTAGCCATCGGGGAGACCCAGTACTTC. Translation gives CASSESSSGLAIGETQYF.

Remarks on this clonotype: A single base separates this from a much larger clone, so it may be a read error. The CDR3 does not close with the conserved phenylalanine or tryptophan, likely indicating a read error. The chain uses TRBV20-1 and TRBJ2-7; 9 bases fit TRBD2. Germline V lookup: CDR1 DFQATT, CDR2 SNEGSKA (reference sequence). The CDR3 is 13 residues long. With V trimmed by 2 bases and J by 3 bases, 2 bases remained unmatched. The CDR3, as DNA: TGCAGTGCTAGAAAAGCGGGGGGCTACGAGCAGTACTCC. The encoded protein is CSARKAGGYEQYS.